The T cell receptor beta chain under discussion was sequenced for a study of cytomegalovirus exposure and HLA in healthy donors. Looking at the study overall: Earlier work reported 117 million unique TCR beta sequences from about 170 million T cells.

A multiplex PCR was run with 60 Vbeta primers and 13 Jbeta primers. Assay: immunoSEQ multiplex PCR; the TCRdb copy retains only in-frame clones and omits some. This table has under 200,000 clones, roughly 85% appearing once. Material: PBMCs. The receptor comes from a man aged 40-55 years in good health and CMV-seronegative.

CDR3 coding DNA: TGTGCCAGCAGTTTGCGGTACACTGAAGCTTTCTTT. It yields the protein CASSLRYTEAFF. The V call is TRBV28, the J call TRBJ1-1; D is undetermined. Trimming shortened V by 3 bases and J by 3 bases, and 5 bases separated the two germline ends. CDR3 size: 12 residues. The germline V gene has CDR1 MDHEN and CDR2 SYDVKM.